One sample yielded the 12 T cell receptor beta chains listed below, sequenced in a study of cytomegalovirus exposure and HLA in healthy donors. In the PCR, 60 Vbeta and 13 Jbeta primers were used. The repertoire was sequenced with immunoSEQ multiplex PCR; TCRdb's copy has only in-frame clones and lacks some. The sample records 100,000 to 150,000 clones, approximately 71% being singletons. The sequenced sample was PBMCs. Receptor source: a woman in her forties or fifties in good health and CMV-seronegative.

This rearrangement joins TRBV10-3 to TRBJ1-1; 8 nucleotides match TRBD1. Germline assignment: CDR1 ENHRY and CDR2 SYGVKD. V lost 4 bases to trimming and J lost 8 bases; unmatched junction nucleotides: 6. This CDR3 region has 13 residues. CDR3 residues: CAISGPGQVEAFF. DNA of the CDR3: TGTGCCATCAGTGGTCCGGGACAGGTGGAAGCTTTCTTT.

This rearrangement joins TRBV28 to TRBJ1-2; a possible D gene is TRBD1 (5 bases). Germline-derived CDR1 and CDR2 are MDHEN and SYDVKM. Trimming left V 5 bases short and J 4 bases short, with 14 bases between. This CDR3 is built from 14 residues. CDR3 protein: CASSPQTDGYGYTF. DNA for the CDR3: TGTGCCAGCAGTCCCCAGACAGACGGCTATGGCTACACCTTC.

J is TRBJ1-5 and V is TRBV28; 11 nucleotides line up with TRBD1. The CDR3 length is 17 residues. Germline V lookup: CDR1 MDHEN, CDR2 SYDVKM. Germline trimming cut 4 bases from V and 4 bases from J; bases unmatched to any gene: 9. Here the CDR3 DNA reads TGTGCCAGCAGTTCCTGGGACAGGGGGACCCGTAATCAGCCCCAGCATTTT. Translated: CASSSWDRGTRNQPQHF. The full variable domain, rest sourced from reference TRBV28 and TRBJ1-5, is DVKVTQSSRYLVKRTGEKVFLECVQDMDHENMFWYRQDPGLGLRLIYFSYDVKMKEKGDIPEGYSVSREKKERFSLILESASTNQTSMYLCASSSWDRGTRNQPQHFGDGTRLSIL.

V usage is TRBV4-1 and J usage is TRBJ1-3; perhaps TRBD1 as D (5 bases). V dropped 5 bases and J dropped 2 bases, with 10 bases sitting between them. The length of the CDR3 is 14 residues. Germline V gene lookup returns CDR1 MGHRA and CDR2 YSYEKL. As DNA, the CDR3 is TGCGCCAGCAGCGGGGGGAAGACTGGAAACACCATATATTTT. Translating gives CASSGGKTGNTIYF.

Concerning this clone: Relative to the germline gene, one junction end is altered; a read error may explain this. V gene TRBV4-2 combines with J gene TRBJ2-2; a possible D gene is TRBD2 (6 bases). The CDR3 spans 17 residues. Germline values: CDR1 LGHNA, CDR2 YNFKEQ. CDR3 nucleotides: TGTGCCAGCAGCCAATCCTCCACCGGAGGGAACCCCGGGGAGCTGTTTTTT. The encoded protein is CASSQSSTGGNPGELFF.

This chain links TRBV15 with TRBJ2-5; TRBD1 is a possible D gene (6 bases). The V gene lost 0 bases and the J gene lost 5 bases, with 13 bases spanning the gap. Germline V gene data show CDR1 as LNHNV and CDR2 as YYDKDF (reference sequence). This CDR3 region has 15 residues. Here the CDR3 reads CATSRDFDRTETQYF. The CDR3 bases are TGTGCCACCAGCAGAGACTTTGACAGGACTGAGACCCAGTACTTC.

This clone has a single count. In DNA form, the CDR3 reads TGTGCCAGCAGCTCTGGGACTTACAATGAGCAGTTCTTC. Amino acid sequence: CASSSGTYNEQFF. The rearrangement uses TRBV5-5 and TRBJ2-1, with TRBD2 as a possible D gene (6 bases). Germline CDR1 reads SGHKS; CDR2 reads YYEKEE (reference sequence). The CDR3 consists of 13 residues. V dropped 3 bases and J dropped 4 bases, with 8 bases sitting between them.

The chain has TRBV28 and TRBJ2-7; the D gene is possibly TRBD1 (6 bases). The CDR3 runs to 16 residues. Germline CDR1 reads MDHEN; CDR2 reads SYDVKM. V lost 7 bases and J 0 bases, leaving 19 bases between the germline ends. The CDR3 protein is CASTSSPWTASYEQYF. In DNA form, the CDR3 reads TGTGCCAGCACCTCTAGCCCGTGGACAGCCTCCTACGAGCAGTACTTC.

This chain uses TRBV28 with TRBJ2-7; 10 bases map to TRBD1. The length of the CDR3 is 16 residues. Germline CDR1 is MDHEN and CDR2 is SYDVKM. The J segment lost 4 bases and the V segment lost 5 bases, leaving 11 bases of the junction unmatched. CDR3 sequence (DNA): TGTGCCAGCAGTCCATCGACAGGGGGCGTCGGTTACGAGCAGTACTTC. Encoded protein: CASSPSTGGVGYEQYF.

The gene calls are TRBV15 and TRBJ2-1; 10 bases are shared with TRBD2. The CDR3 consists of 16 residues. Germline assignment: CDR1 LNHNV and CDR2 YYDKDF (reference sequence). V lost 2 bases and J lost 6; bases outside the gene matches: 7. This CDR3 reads CATSRRTSGDANEQFF. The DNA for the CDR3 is TGTGCCACCAGCAGAAGAACTAGCGGGGACGCCAATGAGCAGTTCTTC.

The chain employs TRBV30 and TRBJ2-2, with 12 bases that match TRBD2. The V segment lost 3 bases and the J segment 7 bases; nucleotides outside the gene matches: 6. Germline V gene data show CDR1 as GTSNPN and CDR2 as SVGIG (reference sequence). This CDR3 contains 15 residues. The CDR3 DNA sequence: TGTGCCTGGAGGACTAGCGGGAGAATGAACGGGGAGCTGTTTTTT. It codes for CAWRTSGRMNGELFF.

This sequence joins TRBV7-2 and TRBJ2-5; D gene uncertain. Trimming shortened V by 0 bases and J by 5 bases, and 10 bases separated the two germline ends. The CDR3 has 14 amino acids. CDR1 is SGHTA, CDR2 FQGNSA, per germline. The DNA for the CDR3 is TGTGCCAGCAGCTTAGCGGGCAGCCTCGAGACCCAGTACTTC. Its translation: CASSLAGSLETQYF.